The 14 T cell receptor beta chains presented below share a single source sample, sequenced in a study of blood T cell repertoires in COVID-19. Using immunoSEQ multiplex PCR, the repertoire was profiled, and TCRdb retains in-frame clones only, with some absent. Here the sample spans a few hundred thousand clones, 85% being singletons. Sequencing used peripheral blood. The receptors derive from a woman aged 18-35 years with acute or convalescent COVID-19.

A single count supports this clone. The genes are TRBV19 and TRBJ2-7; D is ambiguous. The CDR3 is 15 residues long. CDR1 and CDR2 from the germline V gene are LNHDA and SQIVND (reference sequence). V was shortened by 0 bases and J by 2 bases, with 11 bases between the two germline ends. The CDR3, as DNA: TGTGCCAGTAGTATAGAGGCAGGAACGGCCTACGAGCAGTACTTC. As protein: CASSIEAGTAYEQYF.

This sequence joins TRBV6-5 and TRBJ1-4; unclear D gene. The germline V and J ends were trimmed by 8 bases and 5 bases, with 6 bases remaining between them. The CDR3 covers 11 residues. The germline CDR1 and CDR2 sequences are MNHEY and SVGAGI. The CDR3 here is CASGRNEKLFF. The CDR3, as DNA: TGTGCCAGCGGGAGGAATGAAAAACTGTTTTTT.

The J gene is TRBJ2-2, the V gene TRBV3-1 (or the pseudogene TRBV3-2); no clear D gene. The length of the CDR3 is 16 residues. Germline CDR1 LGHDT, CDR2 YNNKEL (reference sequence). Trimming pared 0 bases from V and 2 bases from J, leaving 10 bases between. CDR3 region: CASSQESRSNTGELFF. The CDR3 DNA reads TGTGCCAGCAGCCAAGAGAGCAGGTCCAACACCGGGGAGCTGTTTTTT.

This chain joins TRBV3-1 (or the pseudogene TRBV3-2) and TRBJ1-4; D gene ambiguous. V was shortened by 1 base and J by 5 bases, with 11 bases between the two germline ends. This CDR3 spans 15 amino acids. The germline V gene has CDR1 LGHDT and CDR2 YNNKEL (reference sequence). In nucleotides, the CDR3 is TGTGCCAGCAGCCAAGCTGTGCGGTGGAATGAAAAACTGTTTTTT. Its translation is CASSQAVRWNEKLFF.

The chain joins TRBV10-1 to TRBJ2-2; unclear D gene. This CDR3 comprises 9 residues. The V gene's germline CDR1 is WNHNN and CDR2 SYGVQD (reference sequence). The CDR3 protein is CVQTGELFF. CDR3 nucleotides: TGCGTCCAAACCGGGGAGCTGTTTTTT.

V usage is TRBV28 and J usage is TRBJ2-7; 12 positions agree with TRBD2. CDR3 size: 15 residues. J lost 5 bases, V lost 2 bases, and 4 bases had no gene match. Germline values: CDR1 MDHEN, CDR2 SYDVKM. The CDR3 sequence is CASSLPLAGGDEQYF. CDR3 sequence (DNA): TGTGCCAGCAGTTTACCCCTAGCGGGAGGGGACGAGCAGTACTTC.

The V gene is TRBV27, the J gene TRBJ2-5; 12 nucleotides align to TRBD2. Germline lookup yields CDR1 MNHEY and CDR2 SMNVEV (reference sequence). V lost 8 bases to trimming and J lost 2 bases; unmatched junction nucleotides: 9. This CDR3 has 16 residues. The CDR3 is CASSLAGGPRQETQYF. In DNA, the CDR3 is TGTGCCAGCTCCCTAGCGGGAGGGCCCCGTCAAGAGACCCAGTACTTC.

The chain is built from TRBV24-1 and TRBJ2-3; TRBD1 is a possible D gene (6 bases). Trimming left V 7 bases short and J 2 bases short, with 15 bases between. The V gene's germline CDR1 is KGHDR and CDR2 SFDVKD. This CDR3 has 15 amino acids. The CDR3 region is CATSPGTGYTDTQYF. The CDR3 DNA reads as TGTGCCACCAGCCCCGGAACAGGGTACACAGATACGCAGTATTTT.

This clone has a single count. The chain has TRBV9 and TRBJ1-1; tentative D call: TRBD1 (5 bases). This CDR3 has 14 residues. CDR1 SGDLS and CDR2 YYNGEE come from the germline V gene. Trimming left V 1 base short and J 1 base short, with 8 bases between. The CDR3 DNA is TGTGCCAGCAGCGTAACTGGACAGAACACTGAAGCTTTCTTT. Translating gives CASSVTGQNTEAFF.

This chain joins TRBV7-9 and TRBJ2-1; possibly TRBD2 for D (5 bases). Deletions cut 0 bases from V and 8 bases from J, with 8 bases between. Germline loops: CDR1 SEHNR, CDR2 FQNEAQ (reference sequence). The CDR3 has 13 residues. CDR3 amino acids: CASSLAPGYEQFF. CDR3 DNA: TGTGCCAGCAGCTTAGCGCCGGGGTATGAGCAGTTCTTC.

The CDR3 loop reads CASSLRGPEGYTF. The CDR3 coding sequence is TGCGCCAGCTCCCTCAGGGGGCCTGAGGGCTACACCTTC. The chain combines TRBV5-1 with TRBJ1-2; 8 nucleotides align to TRBD1. The CDR3 spans 13 residues. Germline V gene lookup returns CDR1 SGHRS and CDR2 YFSETQ. V lost 7 bases and J lost 8; bases outside the gene matches: 10.

The J gene is TRBJ2-3, the V gene TRBV18; weak D call: TRBD2 (7 bases). This CDR3 has 20 residues. Deletions cut 2 bases from V and 1 base from J, with 25 bases between. The germline V gene has CDR1 KGHSH and CDR2 LQKENI. The CDR3 DNA reads as TGTGCCAGCTCACCAATCGACATAAATAGTGCGGGGGCCGGCACAGATACGCAGTATTTT. Protein: CASSPIDINSAGAGTDTQYF.

This clone was counted ten times or more. The V and J genes are TRBV5-1 and TRBJ1-4, with TRBD1 as a possible D gene (6 bases). V lost 5 bases to trimming and J lost 4 bases, with 12 bases between them. The CDR3 has 14 amino acids. Germline CDR1 SGHRS, CDR2 YFSETQ. The CDR3 region has the DNA TGCGCCAGCAGTAACAGGGCCCTTAATGAAAAACTGTTTTTT. It encodes CASSNRALNEKLFF.

This chain joins TRBV6-1 and TRBJ1-1; no firm D call. V was cut by 2 bases and J by 6 bases, with 7 bases left in between. Per the germline V gene, CDR1 is MNHNS and CDR2 is SASEGT. This CDR3 region has 12 residues. This CDR3 reads CASSERVAEAFF. The CDR3 DNA follows: TGTGCCAGCAGTGAACGCGTTGCTGAAGCTTTCTTT.